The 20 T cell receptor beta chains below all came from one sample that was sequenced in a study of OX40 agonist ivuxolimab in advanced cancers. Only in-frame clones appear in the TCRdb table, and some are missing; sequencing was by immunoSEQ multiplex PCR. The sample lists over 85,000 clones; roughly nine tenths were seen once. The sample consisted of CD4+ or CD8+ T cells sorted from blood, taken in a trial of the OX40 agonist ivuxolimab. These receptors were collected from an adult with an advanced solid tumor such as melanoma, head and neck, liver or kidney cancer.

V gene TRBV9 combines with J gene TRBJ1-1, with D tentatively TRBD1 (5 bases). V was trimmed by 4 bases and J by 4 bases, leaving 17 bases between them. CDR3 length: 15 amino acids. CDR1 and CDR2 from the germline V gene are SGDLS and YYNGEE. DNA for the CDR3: TGTGCCAGCAGCCCGGAGGGGCGGGGTTCCACTGAAGCTTTCTTT. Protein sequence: CASSPEGRGSTEAFF.

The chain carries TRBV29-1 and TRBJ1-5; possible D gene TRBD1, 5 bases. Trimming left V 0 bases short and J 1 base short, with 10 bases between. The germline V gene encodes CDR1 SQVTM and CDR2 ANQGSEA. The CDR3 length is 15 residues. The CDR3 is CSVEDQGPSNQPQHF. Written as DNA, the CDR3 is TGCAGCGTTGAAGATCAGGGCCCGAGCAATCAGCCCCAGCATTTT.

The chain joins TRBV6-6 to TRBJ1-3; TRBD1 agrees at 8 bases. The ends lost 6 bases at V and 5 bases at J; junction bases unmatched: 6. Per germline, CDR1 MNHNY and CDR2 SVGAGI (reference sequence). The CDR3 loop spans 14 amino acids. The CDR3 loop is CASSPRDRRNTIYF. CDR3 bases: TGTGCCAGCAGCCCCCGGGACAGGCGAAACACCATATATTTT.

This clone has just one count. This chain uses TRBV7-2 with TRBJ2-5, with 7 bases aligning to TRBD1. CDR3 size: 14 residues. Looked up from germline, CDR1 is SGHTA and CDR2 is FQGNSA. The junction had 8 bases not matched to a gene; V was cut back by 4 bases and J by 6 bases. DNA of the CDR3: TGTGCCAGCAGCTCATACAGGGGATTGCAGACCCAGTACTTC. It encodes CASSSYRGLQTQYF. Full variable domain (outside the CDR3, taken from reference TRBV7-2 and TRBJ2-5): GAGVSQSPSNKVTEKGKDVELRCDPISGHTALYWYRQSLGQGLEFLIYFQGNSAPDKSGLPSDRFSAERTGGSVSTLTIQRTQQEDSAVYLCASSSYRGLQTQYFGPGTRLLVL.

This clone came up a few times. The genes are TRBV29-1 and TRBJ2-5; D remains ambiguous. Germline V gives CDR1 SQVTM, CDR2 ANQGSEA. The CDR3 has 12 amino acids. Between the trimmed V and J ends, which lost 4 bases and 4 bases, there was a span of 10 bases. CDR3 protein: CSVAGVGETQYF. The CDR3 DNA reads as TGCAGCGTTGCTGGGGTCGGAGAGACCCAGTACTTC.

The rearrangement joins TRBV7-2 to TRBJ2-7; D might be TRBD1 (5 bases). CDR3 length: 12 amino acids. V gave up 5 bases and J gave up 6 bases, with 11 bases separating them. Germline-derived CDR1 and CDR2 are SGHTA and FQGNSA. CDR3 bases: TGTGCCAGCAGCCTTGACAGTCGCGAGCAGTACTTC. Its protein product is CASSLDSREQYF.

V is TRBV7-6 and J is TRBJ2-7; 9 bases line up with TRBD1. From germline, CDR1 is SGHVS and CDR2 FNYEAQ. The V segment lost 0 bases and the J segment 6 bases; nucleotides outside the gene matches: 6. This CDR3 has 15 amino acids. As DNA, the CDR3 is TGTGCCAGCAGCTTAGCCGGGACAGGGTCTCTCGAGCAGTACTTC. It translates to CASSLAGTGSLEQYF. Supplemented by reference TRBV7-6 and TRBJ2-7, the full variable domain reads GAGVSQSPRYKVTKRGQDVALRCDPISGHVSLYWYRQALGQGPEFLTYFNYEAQQDKSGLPNDRFSAERPEGSISTLTIQRTEQRDSAMYRCASSLAGTGSLEQYFGPGTRLTVT.

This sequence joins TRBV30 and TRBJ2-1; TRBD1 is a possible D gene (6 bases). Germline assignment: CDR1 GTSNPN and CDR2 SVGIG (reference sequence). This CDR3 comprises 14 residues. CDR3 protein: CASSTGRLYNEQFF. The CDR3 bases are TGTGCTTCAAGTACAGGGCGACTCTACAATGAGCAGTTCTTC.

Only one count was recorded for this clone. The CDR3, as DNA: TGCGCCAGCAGCTTGGGGACGCCTGGGATCGGGCAGTACTTC. This translates into CASSLGTPGIGQYF. V usage is TRBV5-1 and J usage is TRBJ2-7; D not certain. Deletions cut 0 bases from V and 9 bases from J, with 16 bases between. The germline V gene encodes CDR1 SGHRS and CDR2 YFSETQ. The CDR3 has 14 amino acids.

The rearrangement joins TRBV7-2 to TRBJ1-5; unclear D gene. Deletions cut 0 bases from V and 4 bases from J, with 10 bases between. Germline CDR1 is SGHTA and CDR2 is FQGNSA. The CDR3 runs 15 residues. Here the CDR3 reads CASSLARLRNQPQHF. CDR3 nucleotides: TGTGCCAGCAGCTTAGCTCGGCTGCGGAATCAGCCCCAGCATTTT.

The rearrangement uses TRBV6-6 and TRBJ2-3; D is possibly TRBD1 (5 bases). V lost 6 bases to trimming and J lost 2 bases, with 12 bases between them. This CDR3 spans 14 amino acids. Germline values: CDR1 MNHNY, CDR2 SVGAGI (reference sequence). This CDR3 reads CASREGAFTDTQYF. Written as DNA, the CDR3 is TGTGCCAGCAGAGAAGGGGCTTTCACAGATACGCAGTATTTT.

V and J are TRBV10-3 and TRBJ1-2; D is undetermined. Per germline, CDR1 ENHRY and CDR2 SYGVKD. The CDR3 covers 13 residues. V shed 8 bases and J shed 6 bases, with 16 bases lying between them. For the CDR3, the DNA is TGTGCCATCTTTTCTGCCGGGTTTAATGGCTACACCTTC. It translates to CAIFSAGFNGYTF.

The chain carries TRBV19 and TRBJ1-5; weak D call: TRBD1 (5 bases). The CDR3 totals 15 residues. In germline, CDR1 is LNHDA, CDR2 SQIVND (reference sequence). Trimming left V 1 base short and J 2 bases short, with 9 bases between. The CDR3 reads CASSIVGVRNQPQHF. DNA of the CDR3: TGTGCCAGTAGTATAGTAGGGGTGCGCAATCAGCCCCAGCATTTT.

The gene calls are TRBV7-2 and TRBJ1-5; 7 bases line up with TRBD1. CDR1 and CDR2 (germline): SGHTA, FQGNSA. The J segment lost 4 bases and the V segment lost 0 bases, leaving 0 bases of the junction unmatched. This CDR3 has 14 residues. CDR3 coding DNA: TGTGCCAGCAGCTTAGCGGGACAGAATCAGCCCCAGCATTTT. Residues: CASSLAGQNQPQHF.

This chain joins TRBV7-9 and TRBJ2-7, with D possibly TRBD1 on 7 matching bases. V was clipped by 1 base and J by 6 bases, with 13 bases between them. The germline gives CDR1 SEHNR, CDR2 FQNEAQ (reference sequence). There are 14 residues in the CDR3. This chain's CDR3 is CASSLEEGASEQYF. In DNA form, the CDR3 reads TGTGCCAGCAGCTTAGAGGAGGGGGCCAGCGAGCAGTACTTC.

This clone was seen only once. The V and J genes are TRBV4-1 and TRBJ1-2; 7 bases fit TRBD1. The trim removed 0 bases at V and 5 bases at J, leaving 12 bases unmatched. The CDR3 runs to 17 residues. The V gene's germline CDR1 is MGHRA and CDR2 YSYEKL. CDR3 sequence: CASSQEPLRGAQYGYTF. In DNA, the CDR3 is TGCGCCAGCAGCCAAGAACCACTCAGGGGGGCGCAGTATGGCTACACCTTC.

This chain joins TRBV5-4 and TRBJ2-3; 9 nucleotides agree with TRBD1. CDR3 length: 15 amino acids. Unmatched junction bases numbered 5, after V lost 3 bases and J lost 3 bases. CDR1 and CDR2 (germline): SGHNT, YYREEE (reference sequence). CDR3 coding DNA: TGTGCCAGCAGCTCTGGACAGGGGAAGACAGATACGCAGTATTTT. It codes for CASSSGQGKTDTQYF.

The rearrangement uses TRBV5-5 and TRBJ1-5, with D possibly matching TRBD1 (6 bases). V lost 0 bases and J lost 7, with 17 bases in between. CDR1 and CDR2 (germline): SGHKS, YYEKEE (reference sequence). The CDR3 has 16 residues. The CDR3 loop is CASSLGGGQFIQPQHF. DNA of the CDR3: TGTGCCAGCAGCTTGGGAGGCGGACAGTTTATCCAGCCCCAGCATTTT.

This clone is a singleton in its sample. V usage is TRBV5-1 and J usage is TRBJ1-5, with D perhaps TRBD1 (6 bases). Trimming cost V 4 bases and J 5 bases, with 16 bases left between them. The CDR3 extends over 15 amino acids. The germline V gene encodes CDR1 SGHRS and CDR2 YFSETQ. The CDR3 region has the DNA TGCGCCAGCAGCCCACAGGGTGGGCGGGATCAGCCCCAGCATTTT. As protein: CASSPQGGRDQPQHF.

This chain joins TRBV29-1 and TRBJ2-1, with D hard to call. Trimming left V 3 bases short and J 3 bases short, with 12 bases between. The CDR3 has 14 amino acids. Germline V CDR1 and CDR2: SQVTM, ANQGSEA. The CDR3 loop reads CSVDPGPGYNEQFF. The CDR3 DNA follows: TGCAGCGTTGATCCTGGGCCGGGCTACAATGAGCAGTTCTTC.